The T cell receptor (beta chain) under discussion was sequenced for a study of blood T cell repertoires in COVID-19. The length of the CDR3 is 15 residues. Unmatched junction bases numbered 2, after V lost 1 base and J lost 4 bases. Germline CDR1 SGHDT, CDR2 YYEEEE. Here immunoSEQ multiplex PCR was the method, and the copy in TCRdb shows in-frame clones only, minus some. The sample includes about 210,000 clones, roughly 81% of them seen just once. The chain uses TRBV5-6 and TRBJ2-1; the match to TRBD1 covers 10 bases. Sequencing used peripheral blood. The sequence was collected from a woman aged 45-60 years with active or convalescent COVID-19. CDR3 sequence reads: CASSLWGQGYNEQFF. Written as DNA, the CDR3 is TGTGCCAGCAGCTTGTGGGGACAGGGGTACAATGAGCAGTTCTTC.